A single sample gave rise to the 8 T cell receptor beta chains below, sequenced in a study of regulatory T cells in long-lasting Graves disease. Time point denoted: persistent/refractory GD, antithyroid drugs over 5 years with positive TRAb. Following extraction of RNA from PBMCs, that RNA was used to make the TCR library. Construction of TCR beta libraries relied on iRepertoire HTBI primers and on Arm-PCR targeting CDR3 regions. TCRdb re-called the multiplex PCR reads with MiXCR, one entry per CDR3 protein. Of about 450,000 distinct CDR3 sequences listed, 23% were seen once; the top ten hold approximately 25%. Sequencing was performed on peripheral blood mononuclear cells (PBMCs), taken when the disease was refractory, from a patient treated with antithyroid drugs. These TCRs come from a female donor with Graves disease.

The rearrangement joins TRBV11-3 to TRBJ2-2; 11 nucleotides agree with TRBD2. The trim removed 1 base at V and 4 bases at J, leaving 17 bases unmatched. Germline V gene sequence: CDR1 SGHNT, CDR2 YENEEA. This CDR3 comprises 21 residues. The CDR3 region has the DNA TGTGCCAGCAGCTTAGTCCGCTCACTAGCGGGAGAAAAAGAGGGCACCGGGGAGCTGTTTTTT. Its translation is CASSLVRSLAGEKEGTGELFF.

This sequence joins TRBV6-1 and TRBJ1-3, with TRBD1 as a possible D gene (5 bases). The CDR3 consists of 12 residues. Germline V CDR1 and CDR2: MNHNS, SASEGT. V was clipped by 9 bases and J by 4 bases, with 10 bases between them. The DNA of the CDR3 is TGTGCCAGTGGAGGGGTCGGAAACACCATATATTTT. Amino acid sequence: CASGGVGNTIYF.

This clonotype has ten or more counts. The rearrangement links TRBV2 to TRBJ2-1; the match to TRBD2 covers 13 bases. Germline loops: CDR1 SNHLY, CDR2 FYNNEI. This CDR3 is 14 amino acids long. V shed 6 bases, J shed 4 bases, and the junction held 0 bases outside the gene matches. This CDR3 reads CASRGLAGYNEQFF. As DNA, the CDR3 is TGTGCCAGCAGGGGACTAGCGGGATACAATGAGCAGTTCTTC.

This clonotype turned up a few times. The chain couples TRBV6-2 or TRBV6-3 to TRBJ1-1, with unresolved D. V dropped 0 bases and J dropped 10 bases, with 12 bases sitting between them. The CDR3 runs to 13 residues. Germline-derived CDR1 and CDR2 are MNHEY and SVGEGT. CDR3 sequence: CASSYSDPPRAFF. The DNA of the CDR3 is TGTGCCAGCAGTTACTCCGATCCACCTCGAGCTTTCTTT.

This clonotype was observed a few times. The chain combines TRBV28 with TRBJ2-2; 10 positions agree with TRBD1. CDR3 length equals 15 residues. Per germline, CDR1 MDHEN and CDR2 SYDVKM. V trimming: 7 bases; J trimming: 5 bases; junction bases outside the gene matches: 7. Here the CDR3 DNA reads TGTGCCAGCACCCTCGGACAGGGGGAAACCGGGGAGCTGTTTTTT. It is translated as CASTLGQGETGELFF.

The chain carries TRBV28 and TRBJ1-1; 8 bases are a match to TRBD1. This CDR3 is built from 14 residues. The junction had 3 bases not matched to a gene; V was cut back by 6 bases and J by 0 bases. Germline V lookup: CDR1 MDHEN, CDR2 SYDVKM. DNA for the CDR3: TGTGCCAGCAGGCTGGGACAGGTGAACACTGAAGCTTTCTTT. It specifies CASRLGQVNTEAFF.

This clonotype was counted a few times. The chain couples TRBV30 to TRBJ1-2, with D maybe TRBD1 (6 bases). Per germline, CDR1 GTSNPN and CDR2 SVGIG (reference sequence). The CDR3 loop spans 18 amino acids. The V end lost 0 bases, the J end lost 3 bases, and 23 bases lay between the germline ends. The DNA for the CDR3 is TGTGCCTGGAGTGTCGGCAGTGTTCTCCAGGGGCTGTACTATGGCTACACCTTC. Residues: CAWSVGSVLQGLYYGYTF.

This clonotype was picked up many times. The J gene is TRBJ2-5, the V gene TRBV12-3 or TRBV12-4; 7 bases agree with TRBD1. The CDR3 sequence is 14 residues long. Trimming at V came to 5 bases and at J to 1 base, leaving 4 bases not matched to a gene. CDR3 nucleotides: TGTGCCAGCAGTACCGACAGGGCCCAAGAGACCCAGTACTTC. Translating it yields CASSTDRAQETQYF.